This T cell receptor beta chain originates from a study of shared clonotypes between healthy human individuals. Overall study results and limits: An anticipated effect of sequencing depth on clonotype sharing among donors was recognized. Only blood underwent sampling, and tissue repertoires likely differ.

Assay runs were performed at deep level. Genomic DNA belonging to each subset was distributed in equal measure over several immunoSEQ plates. Assay: immunoSEQ multiplex PCR; the TCRdb copy retains only in-frame clones and omits some. The sample includes around 500,000 clones, about three quarters seen only once; the top ten take under 15%. V was clipped by 0 bases and J by 2 bases, with 12 bases between them. The CDR3 extends over 16 amino acids. The germline CDR1 and CDR2 sequences are SGDLS and YYNGEE. This clone has just a few counts. Its antigen is as yet unknown. The receptor was derived from a woman aged 40 to 55 in good health. Some clones in this sample may be carry-over from other donors' samples. The chain couples TRBV9 to TRBJ2-1, with a possible D match to TRBD1 (6 bases). Sequencing used PBMCs. CDR3 sequence reads: CASSVASGVAYNEQFF. In DNA, the CDR3 is TGTGCCAGCAGCGTAGCGTCAGGGGTGGCCTACAATGAGCAGTTCTTC. Full variable domain (rest looked up from reference TRBV9 and TRBJ2-1): DSGVTQTPKHLITATGQRVTLRCSPRSGDLSVYWYQQSLDQGLQFLIQYYNGEERAKGNILERFSAQQFPDLHSELNLSSLELGDSALYFCASSVASGVAYNEQFFGPGTRLTVL.